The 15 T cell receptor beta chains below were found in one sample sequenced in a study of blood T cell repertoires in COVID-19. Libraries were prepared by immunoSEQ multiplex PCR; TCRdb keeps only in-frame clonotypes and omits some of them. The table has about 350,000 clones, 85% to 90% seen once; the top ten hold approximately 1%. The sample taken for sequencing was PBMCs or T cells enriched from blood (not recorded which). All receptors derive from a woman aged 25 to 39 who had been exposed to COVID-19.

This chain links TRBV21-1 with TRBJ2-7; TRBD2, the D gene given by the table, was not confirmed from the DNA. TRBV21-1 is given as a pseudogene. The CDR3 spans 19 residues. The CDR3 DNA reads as TGTGCCAGCAGCAAACGGTGGATAGGGCTAGCGGAGCCGCTACACGAGCAGTACTTC. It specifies CASSKRWIGLAEPLHEQYF.

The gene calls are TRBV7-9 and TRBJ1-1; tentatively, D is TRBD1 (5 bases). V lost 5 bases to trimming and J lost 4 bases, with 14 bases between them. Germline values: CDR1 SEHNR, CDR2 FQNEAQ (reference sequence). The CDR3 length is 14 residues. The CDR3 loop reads CASSPGTGGTEAFF. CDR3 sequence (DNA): TGTGCCAGCAGCCCAGGGACTGGCGGCACTGAAGCTTTCTTT.

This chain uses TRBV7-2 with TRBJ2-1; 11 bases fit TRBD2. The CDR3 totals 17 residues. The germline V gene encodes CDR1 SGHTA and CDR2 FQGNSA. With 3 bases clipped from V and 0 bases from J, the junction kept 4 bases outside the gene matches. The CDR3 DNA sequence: TGTGCCAGCAGCTTGAATAGCGGGAGGGCCTCCTACAATGAGCAGTTCTTC. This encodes CASSLNSGRASYNEQFF.

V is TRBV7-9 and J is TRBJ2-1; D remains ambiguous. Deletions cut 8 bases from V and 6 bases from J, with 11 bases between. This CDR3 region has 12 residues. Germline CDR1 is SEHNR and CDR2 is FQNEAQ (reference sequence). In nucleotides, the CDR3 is TGTGCCAGCGGGTTTGGGCCCAATGAGCAGTTCTTC. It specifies CASGFGPNEQFF.

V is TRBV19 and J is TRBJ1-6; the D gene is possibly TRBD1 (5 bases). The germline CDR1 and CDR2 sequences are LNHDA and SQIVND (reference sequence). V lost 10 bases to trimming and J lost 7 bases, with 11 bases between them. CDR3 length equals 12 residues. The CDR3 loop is CATKTGNSPLHF. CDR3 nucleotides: TGTGCCACCAAAACAGGAAATTCACCCCTCCACTTT.

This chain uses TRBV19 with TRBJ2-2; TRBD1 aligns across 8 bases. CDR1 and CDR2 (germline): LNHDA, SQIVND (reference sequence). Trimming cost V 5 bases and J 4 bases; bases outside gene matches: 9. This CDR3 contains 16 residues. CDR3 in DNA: TGTGCCAGTAGTTCGCGACAGGGGTTTCCCACCGGGGAGCTGTTTTTT. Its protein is CASSSRQGFPTGELFF.

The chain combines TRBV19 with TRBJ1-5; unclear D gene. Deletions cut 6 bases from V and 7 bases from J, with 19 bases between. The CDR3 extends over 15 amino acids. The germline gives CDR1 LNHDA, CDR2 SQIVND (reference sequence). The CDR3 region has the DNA TGTGCCAGTAGGCCGGTCCCGCAACTCCGGCAGCCCCAGCATTTT. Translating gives CASRPVPQLRQPQHF.

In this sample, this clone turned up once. The CDR3 here is CASSPPPPASGSLFSYNEQFF. The CDR3 region has the DNA TGTGCCAGCTCACCACCCCCCCCGGCTAGCGGGAGCTTATTCTCCTACAATGAGCAGTTCTTC. This chain uses TRBV18 with TRBJ2-1; TRBD2 matches 10 bases. Unmatched junction bases numbered 14, after V lost 0 bases and J lost 0 bases. There are 21 residues in the CDR3. Per the germline V gene, CDR1 is KGHSH and CDR2 is LQKENI.

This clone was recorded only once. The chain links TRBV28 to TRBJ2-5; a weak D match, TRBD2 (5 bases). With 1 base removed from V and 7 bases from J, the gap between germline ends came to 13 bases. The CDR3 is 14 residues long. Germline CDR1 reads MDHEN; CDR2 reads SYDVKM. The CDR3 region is CASSLLVTAGTQYF. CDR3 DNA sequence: TGTGCCAGCAGTTTATTAGTGACGGCGGGGACCCAGTACTTC.

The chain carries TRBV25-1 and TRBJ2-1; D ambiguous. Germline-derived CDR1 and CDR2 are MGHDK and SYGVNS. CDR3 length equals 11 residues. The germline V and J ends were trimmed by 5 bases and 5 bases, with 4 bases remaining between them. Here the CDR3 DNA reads TGTGCCAGCAGTAGCGACAATGAGCAGTTCTTC. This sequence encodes CASSSDNEQFF.

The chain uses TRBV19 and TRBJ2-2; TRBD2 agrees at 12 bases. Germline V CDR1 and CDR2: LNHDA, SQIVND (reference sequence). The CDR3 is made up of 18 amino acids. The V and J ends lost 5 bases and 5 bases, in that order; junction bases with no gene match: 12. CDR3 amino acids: CASSPPTGLAGRTGELFF. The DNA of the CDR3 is TGTGCCAGTAGTCCTCCGACTGGACTAGCGGGAAGGACCGGGGAGCTGTTTTTT.

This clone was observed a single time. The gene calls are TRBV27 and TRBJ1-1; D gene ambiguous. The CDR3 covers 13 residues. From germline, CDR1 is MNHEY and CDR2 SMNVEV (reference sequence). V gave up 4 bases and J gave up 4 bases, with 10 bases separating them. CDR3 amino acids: CASSSPSTTEAFF. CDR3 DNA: TGTGCCAGCAGTTCCCCTAGCACCACTGAAGCTTTCTTT.

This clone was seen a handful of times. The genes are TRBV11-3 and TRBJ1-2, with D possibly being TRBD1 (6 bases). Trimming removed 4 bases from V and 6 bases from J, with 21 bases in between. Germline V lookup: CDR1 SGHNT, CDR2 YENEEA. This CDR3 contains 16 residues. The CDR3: CASSWGPTRTTDGYTF. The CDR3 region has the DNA TGTGCCAGCAGCTGGGGGCCCACACGGACAACTGATGGCTACACCTTC. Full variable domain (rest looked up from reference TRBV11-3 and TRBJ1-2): EAGVVQSPRYKIIEKKQPVAFWCNPISGHNTLYWYLQNLGQGPELLIRYENEEAVDDSQLPKDRFSAERLKGVDSTLKIQPAELGDSAVYLCASSWGPTRTTDGYTFGSGTRLTVV.

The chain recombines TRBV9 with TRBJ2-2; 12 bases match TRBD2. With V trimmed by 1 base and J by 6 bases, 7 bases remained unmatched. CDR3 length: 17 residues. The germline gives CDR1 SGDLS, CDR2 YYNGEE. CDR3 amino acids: CASSVLAGGSFAGELFF. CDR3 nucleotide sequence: TGTGCCAGCAGCGTACTAGCGGGAGGGTCTTTTGCCGGGGAGCTGTTTTTT.

CDR3 in amino acids: CATSRVGGAGMVLGQYF. The CDR3 bases are TGTGCCACCAGCAGAGTTGGGGGGGCAGGGATGGTCCTCGGGCAGTACTTC. The genes are TRBV15 and TRBJ2-7, with a tentative D call TRBD2 (7 bases). The germline gives CDR1 LNHNV, CDR2 YYDKDF (reference sequence). This CDR3 comprises 17 residues. V was clipped by 1 base and J by 9 bases, with 25 bases between them.